This T cell receptor (beta chain) was retrieved from a study of blood T cell repertoires in COVID-19. Study overall: The study drew acute and convalescent COVID-19 samples from the United States, Italy and Spain.

The repertoire was sequenced with immunoSEQ multiplex PCR; TCRdb's copy has only in-frame clones and lacks some. The sample holds approximately 310,000 clones, 80% to 90% seen once. Self-reported history from a screening survey and questionnaire set each donor's cohort. This CDR3 region has 13 residues. CDR1 is SNHLY and CDR2 is FYNNEI in the germline V gene. Deletions cut 4 bases from V and 7 bases from J, with 11 bases between. This TCR was sampled from a man aged 25-45 years who had recovered from COVID-19. Material: PBMCs or T cells enriched from blood (not recorded which). The gene calls are TRBV2 and TRBJ1-5; D possibly corresponds to TRBD1 (6 bases). CDR3 bases: TGTGCCAGCAGTGGGGACATTGGACAGCCCCAGCATTTT. Translation gives CASSGDIGQPQHF.